This T cell receptor beta chain stems from a study of blood T cell repertoires in COVID-19. Study-level information: Acute and convalescent COVID-19 specimens originated in the United States, Italy and Spain. From T cells, B-cell-depleted T cells, or PBMCs came the material, which was cDNA or gDNA.

Germline V CDR1 and CDR2: MNHEY, SVGAGI. V lost 6 bases and J 0 bases, leaving 15 bases between the germline ends. The CDR3 has 15 amino acids. The table came from immunoSEQ multiplex PCR; TCRdb's copy has only in-frame clones and leaves some out. Of about 160,000 clones in the sample, over 65% were seen once. Sequencing used peripheral blood. This TCR derives from a man in his 70s with acute or convalescent COVID-19. The V and J genes are TRBV6-5 and TRBJ2-7; possible D gene TRBD2, 5 bases. CDR3 residues: CASSHGVPGSYEQYF. DNA for the CDR3: TGTGCCAGCAGCCACGGGGTACCCGGCTCCTACGAGCAGTACTTC.